This TCR beta chain was captured by sequencing in a study of tumor T cells in aggressive B-cell lymphoma. Germline-derived CDR1 and CDR2 are MNHEY and SMNVEV (reference sequence). V dropped 3 bases and J dropped 9; count of bases not matched to a gene: 13. This CDR3 is 15 amino acids long. Generated by immunoSEQ multiplex PCR, the TCRdb table keeps only in-frame clones and is missing some. Seen here are some 360 clones, approximately 93% observed once, and the top ten hold about an eighth. The clonotype was recovered from an adult with diffuse large B cell lymphoma. This chain connects TRBV27 to TRBJ1-1; 7 nucleotides line up with TRBD1. The sequenced sample consisted of tumor tissue. This CDR3 reads CASSFTGPTGLKAFF. The CDR3 nucleotides read TGTGCCAGCAGTTTTACCGGACCGACAGGGTTGAAAGCTTTCTTT.